A selection of T cell receptor beta chains follows, all from one sample in a study of blood T cell repertoires in COVID-19. Produced via immunoSEQ multiplex PCR; TCRdb's table is partial and in-frame only. The sample has 350,000 to 450,000 clones, about 89% seen once. The sample was PBMCs or T cells enriched from blood (not recorded which). The receptors here all came from a man in his forties in a cohort exposed to, infected with or recovered from COVID-19 (not recorded which). Each CDR3 is given with its conserved first and last residue. D genes are given only for firm matches. Size is stated for part of the rows, as once, few or many counts, or as a class when the clone is expanded.

D	size	V	J	DNA	CDR3
TRBD1	.	TRBV5-1	TRBJ1-2	TGCGCCAGCTCCGGACAGGGTAGTTTTTCCTATGGCTACACCTTC	CASSGQGSFSYGYTF
.	.	TRBV27	TRBJ2-1	TGTGCCAGCAGCCCGGGTCCGGGGTCCTACAATGAGCAGTTCTTC	CASSPGPGSYNEQFF
TRBD2	.	TRBV27	TRBJ2-3	TGTGCCAGCAGTACGACTAGCGGGCCACGGAGAGATACGCAGTATTTT	CASSTTSGPRRDTQYF
TRBD2	few	TRBV7-9	TRBJ2-2	TGTGCCAGCAGCGGAGGACTAGCGGGATCGGGCACCGGGGAGCTGTTTTTT	CASSGGLAGSGTGELFF
.	.	TRBV28	TRBJ2-5	TGTGCCAGCAGTTTAGACGGGAGTGGGCAAGAGACCCAGTACTTC	CASSLDGSGQETQYF
.	.	TRBV9	TRBJ2-5	TGTGCCAGCAGCACCCCCTCGAGGGAGGTAGAGACCCAGTACTTC	CASSTPSREVETQYF
TRBD2	.	TRBV28	TRBJ2-7	TGTGCCAGCATACCGACGGGAGTAGCGGGAAGCCACGAGCAGTACTTC	CASIPTGVAGSHEQYF
.	.	TRBV30	TRBJ1-1	TGTGCCTGGAGTGTTCTAATGAACACTGAAGCTTTCTTT	CAWSVLMNTEAFF
.	.	TRBV11-2	TRBJ1-3	TGTGCCAGCAGATCATCACGGGCTGGAAACACCATATATTTT	CASRSSRAGNTIYF
TRBD1	.	TRBV19	TRBJ2-3	TGTGCCAGTAGTATCTCGGGACAGGGCACAGATACGCAGTATTTT	CASSISGQGTDTQYF
TRBD1	.	TRBV5-1	TRBJ1-2	TGCGCCAGCACCCAACAGGGGAGTTTTGGCTATGGCTACACCTTC	CASTQQGSFGYGYTF
.	.	TRBV2	TRBJ1-1	TGTGCCAGCAGTGAAGCCCTTGAAGCTTTCTTT	CASSEALEAFF
TRBD2	.	TRBV15	TRBJ2-4	TGTGCCACCAGCAGAGATATAGCGGGAGCGGGCAAAAACATTCAGTACTTC	CATSRDIAGAGKNIQYF
.	.	TRBV29-1	TRBJ2-5	TGCAGCGTTGATGCGGTCCAAGAGACCCAGTACTTC	CSVDAVQETQYF
TRBD1	.	TRBV3-1/TRBV3-2	TRBJ1-2	TGTGCCAGCAGCCGAGGGGGCGGCTACACCTTC	CASSRGGGYTF
TRBD2	.	TRBV9	TRBJ2-7	TGTGCCAGCAGCGTAGCGGCTAGCGGGAGGGACTACGAGCAGTACTTC	CASSVAASGRDYEQYF
.	.	TRBV4-1	TRBJ1-6	TGCGCCAGCAGCCAAGGTCTAAGAACCTATAATTCACCCCTCCACTTT	CASSQGLRTYNSPLHF
.	.	TRBV20-1	TRBJ1-5	TGCAGTGCTAGTCAGGGGACAAATCAGCCCCAGCATTTT	CSASQGTNQPQHF
.	once	TRBV10-1	TRBJ1-4	TGCGCCAGCAGTGAGTCGACGGGGAGAGAAAAACTGTTTTTT	CASSESTGREKLFF
.	.	TRBV19	TRBJ2-7	TGTGCCAGTAGTTCACGACTTCTCTACGAGCAGTACTTC	CASSSRLLYEQYF
.	.	TRBV2	TRBJ2-2	TGTGCCAGCAGTGAAGTTGGGGGGACCGGCGGGGAGCTGTTTTTT	CASSEVGGTGGELFF
.	.	TRBV4-2	TRBJ2-3	TGTGCCAGCAGCCCAGAGCAGTTTAGCACAGATACGCAGTATTTT	CASSPEQFSTDTQYF
TRBD1	.	TRBV30	TRBJ2-5	TGTGCCTGGACCCCGGACAGGGCAGAGACCCAGTACTTC	CAWTPDRAETQYF
TRBD1	.	TRBV10-1	TRBJ1-6	TGCGCCAGCAGTCAGGACAGGGTCTCTTCACCCCTCCACTTT	CASSQDRVSSPLHF
TRBD2	.	TRBV6-5	TRBJ2-7	TGTGCCAGCGAGCCTAGCGGGAGCCACGAGCAGTACTTC	CASEPSGSHEQYF
.	.	TRBV5-6	TRBJ2-5	TGTGCCAGCAGCCCCCACCGGGAGAGTTTAGAGACCCAGTACTTC	CASSPHRESLETQYF
TRBD2	.	TRBV6-5	TRBJ2-7	TGTGCCAGCCGCACAGCAGCGGGAAAGCAGTACGAGCAGTACTTC	CASRTAAGKQYEQYF
TRBD1	.	TRBV10-3	TRBJ2-1	TGTGCCATCAGTGCCCACTCCGGGACAGGGGGCGATTTTAATCTCGACAATGAGCAGTTCTTC	CAISAHSGTGGDFNLDNEQFF
TRBD2	.	TRBV2	TRBJ2-6	TGTGCCAGCAGAGATGTCCTAGCGGGAGAAACTGGGGCCAACGTCCTGACTTTC	CASRDVLAGETGANVLTF
TRBD1	.	TRBV28	TRBJ1-2	TGTGCCAGCAGACTCTCAGGGGGCGATGGCTACACCTTC	CASRLSGGDGYTF
.	.	TRBV5-1	TRBJ2-7	TGCGCCAGCAGCTTTGAGGGAACGAGCTCAAGCGAGCAGTACTTC	CASSFEGTSSSEQYF
TRBD2	.	TRBV10-1	TRBJ2-7	TGCGCCAGCAGTCCCGGGGTAGCGGGAGTAAAGTACGAGCAGTACTTC	CASSPGVAGVKYEQYF
.	.	TRBV6-1	TRBJ2-1	TGTGCCAGCAGTGAAGCGACTATAGGACAGCCCGTTAATGAGCAGTTCTTC	CASSEATIGQPVNEQFF
.	.	TRBV30	TRBJ1-2	TGTGCCTGGAGTGCACAGGATCAGAATGGCTACACCTTC	CAWSAQDQNGYTF
TRBD2	.	TRBV6-5	TRBJ2-1	TGTGCCAGCAGTTACCCTTTACCGGGAGGCCGCCATGAGCAGTTCTTC	CASSYPLPGGRHEQFF
TRBD1	.	TRBV7-2	TRBJ1-3	TGTGCCAGCAGCCGGACAGGGACTGGAAACACCATATATTTT	CASSRTGTGNTIYF
.	.	TRBV2	TRBJ1-4	TGTGCCAGCAGTGTGGGGGGAAGGACTAATGAAAAACTGTTTTTT	CASSVGGRTNEKLFF
TRBD1	few	TRBV5-6	TRBJ1-5	TGTGCCAGCAGCGCTGGGGTTTCGGCAGGGGGCCGTCAGCCCCAGCATTTT	CASSAGVSAGGRQPQHF
TRBD2	once	TRBV9	TRBJ2-1	TGTGCCAGCAGTAAGGGGACTAGCTCCTACAATGAGCAGTTCTTC	CASSKGTSSYNEQFF
.	.	TRBV3-1/TRBV3-2	TRBJ1-1	TGTGCCAGCAGCCAAGTAGGTAGCAGTCTGAACACTGAAGCTTTCTTT	CASSQVGSSLNTEAFF
.	.	TRBV6-5	TRBJ1-1	TGTGCCAGCAGGGCTGGGGGCGCTGTAGGTACTGAAGCTTTCTTT	CASRAGGAVGTEAFF
TRBD2	.	TRBV7-2	TRBJ2-3	TGTGCCAGCAGCCGTAGCGGGAGCCCAGATACGCAGTATTTT	CASSRSGSPDTQYF
TRBD2	.	TRBV4-1	TRBJ2-3	TGCGCCAGCAGCTCACCTAGCGGGAGGGCCACAGATACGCAGTATTTT	CASSSPSGRATDTQYF
.	few	TRBV5-6	TRBJ2-1	TGTGCCAGCAGCTTGGCAGCAAGGGAGTACAATGAGCAGTTCTTC	CASSLAAREYNEQFF
.	.	TRBV5-4	TRBJ2-1	TGTGCCAGCAGCATACCACCGGGGGAGCAGTTCTTC	CASSIPPGEQFF
.	.	TRBV10-1	TRBJ2-6	TGCGCCAGCAGTTCCGCTGGGGCCAACGTCCTGACTTTC	CASSSAGANVLTF
TRBD1	.	TRBV5-1	TRBJ2-5	TGCGCCAGCGGACAGGGGGCGTTGGAGACCCAGTACTTC	CASGQGALETQYF
TRBD2	.	TRBV7-9	TRBJ2-3	TGTGCCAGCAGCTCGAAGACTAGCGGGAAATACACAGATACGCAGTATTTT	CASSSKTSGKYTDTQYF
TRBD1	.	TRBV2	TRBJ1-5	TGTGCCAGCAGTGGCGGGACAGACAATCAGCCCCAGCATTTT	CASSGGTDNQPQHF
.	.	TRBV5-1	TRBJ2-3	TGCGCCAGCAGCTTGGGCAGAAGCACAGATACGCAGTATTTT	CASSLGRSTDTQYF
TRBD2	.	TRBV18	TRBJ2-1	TGTGCCAGCTCCCCCGGACTAGCGTCTTATGAGCAGTTCTTC	CASSPGLASYEQFF
.	.	TRBV7-8	TRBJ1-5	TGTGCCAGCAGCTTAGGGGACAAGGGGAGCAATCAGCCCCAGCATTTT	CASSLGDKGSNQPQHF
.	.	TRBV5-1	TRBJ2-1	TGCGCCAGCAGACCCCCTGGGATGGGGCTACACAATGAGCAGTTCTTC	CASRPPGMGLHNEQFF
.	.	TRBV11-2	TRBJ2-7	TGTGCCAGCAGCTTAGCCCCAACCAGGGGCGAGCAGTACTTC	CASSLAPTRGEQYF
.	.	TRBV24-1	TRBJ2-7	TGTGCCACCAGTGATCAGACATACGAGCAGTACTTC	CATSDQTYEQYF
.	.	TRBV24-1	TRBJ1-5	TGTGCCACCAGTGATTTAAAGTCGGGGAATCAGCCCCAGCATTTT	CATSDLKSGNQPQHF